This TCR beta chain was obtained from a study of blood T cell repertoires in COVID-19. Study-level background: Donors in the United States, Italy and Spain gave samples during acute or convalescent COVID-19. The analysed material was cDNA or gDNA that came from T cells, B-cell-depleted T cells, or PBMCs.

Germline V lookup: CDR1 SGHRS, CDR2 YFSETQ. The CDR3 extends over 12 amino acids. The V segment lost 4 bases and the J segment 8 bases; nucleotides outside the gene matches: 3. This clone was found a few times. As handled by the study authors: It was from reference gene primer amplification that nucleated cell counts were estimated. Profiling relied on immunoSEQ multiplex PCR, and the TCRdb table lists in-frame clones only, not all of them. V and J calls plus clone size are reproduced from that table; the DNA served to infer D and trimming. The sample shows about 110,000 clones, around three quarters of them seen only once.

V is TRBV5-1 and J is TRBJ1-2, with 9 nucleotides matching TRBD1. Sequencing was done on a sample of peripheral blood. This receptor was identified in a human donor in a cohort sampled during active or convalescent COVID-19. CDR3 nucleotide sequence: TGCGCCAGCAGCCTGACAGGGGGAGGCTACACCTTC. Its protein product is CASSLTGGGYTF.